The 31 T cell receptor beta chains below were found in one sample sequenced in a study of tumor-infiltrating lymphocytes in oesophageal squamous cell carcinoma. TCRdb fed the PCR reads into MiXCR, producing one record per CDR3 protein. The table shows under 15,000 distinct CDR3 sequences, with 45% to 70% occurring only once. The specimen was esophageal tumor tissue. These receptors were collected from a female donor with esophageal squamous cell carcinoma.

This chain links TRBV6-6 with TRBJ1-1; D call uncertain. V dropped 5 bases and J dropped 5 bases, with 9 bases sitting between them. This CDR3 is built from 12 residues. Germline V lookup: CDR1 MNHNY, CDR2 SVGAGI (reference sequence). The CDR3 sequence is CASSDPGTEAFF. DNA of the CDR3: TGTGCCAGCAGTGACCCCGGGACTGAAGCTTTCTTT.

This clonotype was observed at least ten times. A much larger clone differs from this one at a single base, so this may be a read error. The chain uses TRBV5-5 and TRBJ2-7; 8 bases match TRBD1. Germline lookup yields CDR1 SGHKS and CDR2 YYEKEE (reference sequence). The CDR3 consists of 16 residues. V was pared by 0 bases and J by 7 bases, with 12 bases of the junction left unmatched. The CDR3 region is CASSLVRTGSYNEQYF. In DNA form, the CDR3 reads TGTGCCAGCAGCTTGGTTCGGACAGGGTCCTACAATGAGCAGTACTTC.

This clonotype was counted many times. This chain joins TRBV7-9 and TRBJ2-1, with a possible D match to TRBD1 (7 bases). The CDR3 has 14 residues. Trimming removed 6 bases at V and 7 bases at J, with 16 bases between. Germline-derived CDR1 and CDR2 are SEHNR and FQNEAQ (reference sequence). CDR3 coding DNA: TGTGCCAGCAGGCAGGGGGGCGCCGGGAATGAGCAGTTCTTC. This encodes CASRQGGAGNEQFF.

As concerns this clonotype: The conserved phenylalanine or tryptophan is not found at the CDR3 terminus, so this likely reflects a read error. The chain combines TRBV7-2 with TRBJ2-2; TRBD2 matches at 9 bases. The CDR3 spans 16 residues. Per the germline V gene, CDR1 is SGHTA and CDR2 is FQGNSA. Trimming took 1 base from V and 6 from J; bases not matched to a gene: 6. This CDR3 reads CASSLDGAGGAGELFL. CDR3 bases: TGTGCCAGCAGCTTAGATGGGGCGGGAGGGGCCGGGGAGCTGTTTTTG.

The DNA for the CDR3 is TGTGCCAGCACTGGGGGACTATACAATGAGCAGTTCTTC. As protein: CASTGGLYNEQFF. The V and J genes are TRBV28 and TRBJ2-4; 7 nucleotides agree with TRBD2. Near its end, the DNA agrees better with TRBJ2-1, so the J call may be wrong. From germline, CDR1 is MDHEN and CDR2 SYDVKM. The CDR3 loop spans 13 amino acids.

This clonotype was picked up many times. This CDR3 fails to terminate in the conserved phenylalanine or tryptophan, so it likely reflects a read error. No DNA is shown, since the ends of the CDR3 on it are uncertain; the CDR3 is the one TCRdb lists. The chain links TRBV7-9 to TRBJ2-7; the table assigns TRBD2, which was not confirmed against the DNA. The CDR3 region is 17 residues in length, termini included. Per germline, CDR1 SEHNR and CDR2 FQNEAQ (reference sequence). The CDR3 sequence: CASTPGLSRGYGYTFGS.

This clonotype was seen only a few times. The J gene is TRBJ1-1, the V gene TRBV11-3; D is unclear. V was trimmed by 1 base and J by 3 bases, leaving 3 bases between them. Germline CDR1 and CDR2: SGHNT and YENEEA. CDR3 length: 12 residues. The CDR3 loop is CASSLGDTEAFF. The CDR3 nucleotides read TGTGCCAGCAGCTTAGGTGACACTGAAGCTTTCTTT.

The CDR3 sequence: CASSPGQNYGYTF. CDR3 coding DNA: TGTGCCAGCAGCCCGGGACAAAACTATGGCTACACCTTC. The rearrangement uses TRBV6-6 and TRBJ1-2, with D possibly matching TRBD1 (6 bases). The V gene lost 6 bases and the J gene lost 2 bases, with 10 bases spanning the gap. CDR3 length equals 13 residues. The germline gives CDR1 MNHNY, CDR2 SVGAGI (reference sequence).

This clonotype counts as large. The chain carries TRBV12-3 or TRBV12-4 and TRBJ2-7; D possibly corresponds to TRBD1 (5 bases). Trimming removed 5 bases at V and 1 base at J, with 12 bases between. This CDR3 has 14 amino acids. The CDR3 DNA sequence: TGTGCCAGCAGTCCCAGGGTAAGGTCCTACGAGCAGTACTTC. This encodes CASSPRVRSYEQYF.

This rearrangement joins TRBV7-6 to TRBJ2-1, with a weak D call TRBD1 (5 bases). TRBJ2-5 matches the DNA end more closely, so the J call is doubtful. Germline assignment: CDR1 SGHVS and CDR2 FNYEAQ. The CDR3 consists of 13 residues. The CDR3 here is CASSLGRVETQYF. The CDR3 nucleotides are TGTGCCAGCAGCTTAGGCAGGGTAGAGACCCAGTACTTC.

This clonotype was recorded many times. The V call is TRBV2, the J call TRBJ1-5, with TRBD1 as a possible D gene (6 bases). The CDR3 totals 15 residues. Trimming removed 3 bases at V and 6 bases at J, with 15 bases between. Per germline, CDR1 SNHLY and CDR2 FYNNEI. CDR3 nucleotide sequence: TGTGCCAGCAGTGAGGAAAGTACAGGGACTCAGCCCCAGCATTTT. Translation gives CASSEESTGTQPQHF. Combining the CDR3 with reference TRBV2 and TRBJ1-5 gives the whole variable domain EPEVTQTPSHQVTQMGQEVILRCVPISNHLYFYWYRQILGQKVEFLVSFYNNEISEKSEIFDDQFSVERPDGSNFTLKIRSTKLEDSAMYFCASSEESTGTQPQHFGDGTRLSIL.

The J gene is TRBJ1-5, the V gene TRBV2; D is possibly TRBD1 (6 bases). This CDR3 spans 14 amino acids. The germline CDR1 and CDR2 sequences are SNHLY and FYNNEI. V was trimmed by 4 bases and J by 3 bases, leaving 10 bases between them. The CDR3 protein is CASSVQGNNQPQHF. The CDR3 DNA follows: TGTGCCAGCAGTGTACAGGGAAACAATCAGCCCCAGCATTTT.

The genes are TRBV7-6 and TRBJ1-6; unclear D gene. The germline V gene has CDR1 SGHVS and CDR2 FNYEAQ. V lost 7 bases and J lost 9, with 10 bases in between. The length of the CDR3 is 12 residues. The CDR3 reads CASTVEGSPLHF. The CDR3, as DNA: TGTGCCAGCACCGTAGAGGGTTCACCCCTCCACTTT.

The V call is TRBV7-3, the J call TRBJ2-6; D gene unclear. Germline-derived CDR1 and CDR2 are SGHTA and FQGTGA. V lost 5 bases and J 0 bases, leaving 14 bases between the germline ends. The CDR3 is 17 residues long. The CDR3 sequence: CASSQGSASSGANVLTF. The DNA for the CDR3 is TGTGCCAGCAGCCAAGGGTCTGCGAGCTCTGGGGCCAACGTCCTGACTTTC. Looking up the rest from reference TRBV7-3 and TRBJ2-6 gives the full variable domain: GAGVSQTPSNKVTEKGKYVELRCDPISGHTALYWYRQSLGQGPEFLIYFQGTGAADDSGLPNDRFFAVRPEGSVSTLKIQRTERGDSAVYLCASSQGSASSGANVLTFGAGSRLTVL.

This chain uses TRBV7-6 with TRBJ2-7; TRBD2 agrees at 8 bases. Judging by the DNA end, TRBJ2-1 fits better; the J call may be wrong. Germline CDR1 and CDR2: SGHVS and FNYEAQ. This CDR3 has 16 amino acids. CDR3 protein: CASSSPGLAGANEQFF. CDR3 nucleotides: TGTGCCAGCAGCTCCCCGGGGCTAGCGGGCGCCAATGAGCAGTTCTTC.

The J gene is TRBJ2-3, the V gene TRBV28; TRBD2 is a possible D gene (6 bases). The CDR3 extends over 13 amino acids. In germline, CDR1 is MDHEN, CDR2 SYDVKM. The V and J ends lost 7 bases and 3 bases respectively, with 11 bases between them. The DNA of the CDR3 is TGTGCCAGCACTAAACGGGAGACAGATACGCAGTATTTT. This encodes CASTKRETDTQYF.

This clonotype has only one observation. The CDR3 bases are TGTGCCAGCAGCTTAGGGGCCACTGAAGCTTTCTTT. Amino acids: CASSLGATEAFF. This sequence joins TRBV7-2 and TRBJ1-1, with D unresolved. This CDR3 has 12 amino acids. The germline V and J ends were trimmed by 1 base and 4 bases, with 4 bases remaining between them. Germline V lookup: CDR1 SGHTA, CDR2 FQGNSA.

This clonotype was seen ten or more times. Here the CDR3 omits its conserved ending phenylalanine or tryptophan, so a read error is the likely source. Because the CDR3's place on the DNA is in doubt, the DNA is left out and the CDR3 is given as listed by TCRdb. CDR3 sequence: CASSFKQGNYGYTFGS. This chain links TRBV7-8 with TRBJ2-7; TRBD1 is taken as the D call from the table, unchecked against the DNA. The CDR3 spans 16 amino acids, including both terminal residues. Germline CDR1 is SGHVS and CDR2 is FQNEAQ.

This clonotype was seen once. Compared with germline, one end of the junction differs, possibly owing to a read error. This rearrangement joins TRBV7-2 to TRBJ2-6; D unclear. From germline, CDR1 is SGHTA and CDR2 FQGNSA. The CDR3 has 8 amino acids. The chain's CDR3 is CASSRLRF. The CDR3 region has the DNA TGTGCCAGCAGCCGCCTTCGGTTC.

The V and J genes are TRBV7-6 and TRBJ2-2; D remains unclear. The germline V and J ends were trimmed by 0 bases and 8 bases, with 7 bases remaining between them. There are 13 residues in the CDR3. CDR1 is SGHVS and CDR2 is FNYEAQ in the germline V gene. Here the CDR3 DNA reads TGTGCCAGCAGCTTAGCAGCCGGGGGGGAGCTGTTTTTT. It is translated as CASSLAAGGELFF.

This clonotype was detected many times. The rearrangement uses TRBV6-1 and TRBJ1-2, with a weak D call TRBD1 (6 bases). This CDR3 is 15 amino acids long. Trimming left V 6 bases short and J 2 bases short, with 16 bases between. Germline CDR1 reads MNHNS; CDR2 reads SASEGT. CDR3 DNA sequence: TGTGCCAGCAGAAAGACAGGACTAGAAAACTATGGCTACACCTTC. Translating it yields CASRKTGLENYGYTF.

V usage is TRBV7-2 and J usage is TRBJ2-4, with unresolved D. The end of the DNA is better explained by TRBJ1-2, so the J call may be wrong. The CDR3 has 13 amino acids. Germline values: CDR1 SGHTA, CDR2 FQGNSA. The CDR3 loop reads CASSSRQRLGYTF. CDR3 DNA: TGTGCCAGCAGCTCGCGTCAGCGGTTGGGCTACACCTTC.

This clonotype has only a few counts. The V gene is TRBV7-6, the J gene TRBJ2-1; 8 bases are shared with TRBD1. The DNA end is a closer match to TRBJ2-7, so the J assignment may be wrong. CDR3 length equals 14 residues. CDR1 is SGHVS, CDR2 FNYEAQ, per germline. CDR3 residues: CASSLGTGYDEQYF. The CDR3 coding sequence is TGTGCCAGCAGCTTAGGGACAGGGTACGACGAGCAGTACTTC.

This clonotype has only a few counts. CDR3 coding DNA: TGTGCCAGCAGACCCGGACTAGCGGGATACGAGCAGTACTTC. As protein: CASRPGLAGYEQYF. J is TRBJ2-5 and V is TRBV2; TRBD2 matches at 12 bases. The assigned J gene may be wrong: the sequence end matches TRBJ2-7 better. This CDR3 comprises 14 residues. CDR1 is SNHLY and CDR2 is FYNNEI in the germline V gene.

The chain combines TRBV7-8 with TRBJ2-7; D perhaps matches TRBD2 (6 bases). The last part of the DNA fits TRBJ2-1 better; the J call may be wrong. Germline assignment: CDR1 SGHVS and CDR2 FQNEAQ. CDR3 length: 18 amino acids. CDR3 region: CASSSLGLAKSSYNEQFF. In DNA, the CDR3 is TGTGCCAGCAGCTCCCTCGGGCTAGCGAAAAGCTCCTACAATGAGCAGTTCTTC.

This rearrangement joins TRBV11-1 to TRBJ2-5; D unclear. With 5 bases removed from V and 4 bases from J, the gap between germline ends came to 14 bases. This CDR3 contains 14 residues. Looked up from germline, CDR1 is SGHAT and CDR2 is FQDESV (reference sequence). This chain's CDR3 is CASSRLILGETQYF. The CDR3 DNA reads TGTGCCAGCAGCCGCCTCATTTTGGGAGAGACCCAGTACTTC.

In this sample, this clonotype turned up a few times. The rearrangement links TRBV9 to TRBJ1-2, with 7 bases lining up with TRBD1. J gave up 2 bases and V 4 bases, and 11 bases lay outside the gene matches. The CDR3 runs 16 residues. Germline-derived CDR1 and CDR2 are SGDLS and YYNGEE. The CDR3 loop is CASSLSDRVSNYGYTF. CDR3 sequence (DNA): TGTGCCAGCAGCCTCTCCGACAGGGTCTCCAACTATGGCTACACCTTC.

This sequence joins TRBV10-3 and TRBJ2-7; 7 bases map to TRBD2. The end of the DNA aligns better with TRBJ2-1, so the J call may be wrong. CDR1 and CDR2 (germline): ENHRY, SYGVKD. CDR3 length equals 16 residues. The CDR3 here is CAISESMAGDYNEQFF. The CDR3 DNA follows: TGTGCCATCAGTGAGTCGATGGCGGGAGACTACAATGAGCAGTTCTTC.

This clonotype was picked up many times. The CDR3 DNA is TGTGCCAGCAGCCCGCGGACTAGCGGGAGGAATGTTGAGCAGTTCTTC. Its protein product is CASSPRTSGRNVEQFF. The genes are TRBV7-9 and TRBJ2-1; 14 bases map to TRBD2. V shed 5 bases, J shed 9 bases, and the junction held 9 bases outside the gene matches. This CDR3 is built from 16 residues. Germline CDR1 is SEHNR and CDR2 is FQNEAQ (reference sequence). The whole variable domain, filled in from reference TRBV7-9 and TRBJ2-1, reads DTGVSQNPRHKITKRGQNVTFRCDPISEHNRLYWYRQTLGQGPEFLTYFQNEAQLEKSRLLSDRFSAERPKGSFSTLEIQRTEQGDSAMYLCASSPRTSGRNVEQFFGPGTRLTVL.

This rearrangement joins TRBV5-1 to TRBJ2-4, with D possibly TRBD1 on 6 matching bases. The DNA end lines up better with TRBJ2-7; the J call may be wrong. The length of the CDR3 is 13 residues. Germline V gene sequence: CDR1 SGHRS, CDR2 YFSETQ. The CDR3 here is CASRDQGLGEQYF. For the CDR3, the DNA is TGCGCCAGTAGGGACCAGGGGCTTGGCGAGCAGTACTTC.

The chain uses TRBV7-6 and TRBJ1-6; a possible D gene is TRBD1 (5 bases). The germline CDR1 and CDR2 sequences are SGHVS and FNYEAQ. The ends were cut back, 3 bases at V and 7 bases at J, with 10 bases in the middle. The CDR3 sequence is 14 residues long. The CDR3 region has the DNA TGTGCCAGCAGCTTTTTGGGGCCGAATTCACCCCTCCACTTT. This translates into CASSFLGPNSPLHF. Full variable domain (rest looked up from reference TRBV7-6 and TRBJ1-6): GAGVSQSPRYKVTKRGQDVALRCDPISGHVSLYWYRQALGQGPEFLTYFNYEAQQDKSGLPNDRFSAERPEGSISTLTIQRTEQRDSAMYRCASSFLGPNSPLHFGNGTRLTVT.